This TCR beta chain was profiled in a study of cytomegalovirus exposure and HLA in healthy donors. The V and J ends lost 5 bases and 6 bases respectively, with 12 bases between them. The V gene's germline CDR1 is SGHTA and CDR2 FQGNSA. This CDR3 has 13 residues. As regards this clone: What it recognizes is unknown.

Findings and caveats of the study: Within a later analysis, the majority of CMV-associated TCR beta chains appeared HLA-restricted. A cluster of highly shared sequence variants was likely a sequencing artifact. Most of the TCR beta V segments (in an earlier analysis) were productive either about 90% or about 30% of the time.

Both 60 Vbeta primers and 13 Jbeta primers went into the PCR. Only in-frame clones appear in the TCRdb table, and some are missing; sequencing was by immunoSEQ multiplex PCR. The data contain about 200,000 clones, roughly 80% of them singletons. The chain uses TRBV7-2 and TRBJ2-3, with D tentatively TRBD2 (6 bases). Sequenced: PBMCs. The sequence was obtained from a man aged 25 to 45 in good health and CMV-seronegative. CDR3 sequence reads: CASSVGTHDTQYF. The CDR3 bases are TGTGCCAGCAGCGTCGGGACTCATGATACGCAGTATTTT. Together with reference TRBV7-2 and TRBJ2-3, the CDR3 gives the full variable domain: GAGVSQSPSNKVTEKGKDVELRCDPISGHTALYWYRQSLGQGLEFLIYFQGNSAPDKSGLPSDRFSAERTGGSVSTLTIQRTQQEDSAVYLCASSVGTHDTQYFGPGTRLTVL.